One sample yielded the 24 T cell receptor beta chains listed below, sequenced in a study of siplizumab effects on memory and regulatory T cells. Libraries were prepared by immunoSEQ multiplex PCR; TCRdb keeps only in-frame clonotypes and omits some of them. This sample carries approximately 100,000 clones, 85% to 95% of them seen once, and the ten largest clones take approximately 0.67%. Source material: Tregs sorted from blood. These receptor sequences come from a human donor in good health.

The CDR3 is CASSFYGRSYEQYF. CDR3 DNA: TGTGCCAGCAGCTTTTACGGGCGTTCCTACGAGCAGTACTTC. This chain links TRBV5-6 with TRBJ2-7; D is undetermined. Trimming shortened V by 2 bases and J by 1 base, and 10 bases separated the two germline ends. This CDR3 has 14 amino acids. Germline-derived CDR1 and CDR2 are SGHDT and YYEEEE. Full variable domain (rest looked up from reference TRBV5-6 and TRBJ2-7): DAGVTQSPTHLIKTRGQQVTLRCSPKSGHDTVSWYQQALGQGPQFIFQYYEEEERQRGNFPDRFSGHQFPNYSSELNVNALLLGDSALYLCASSFYGRSYEQYFGPGTRLTVT.

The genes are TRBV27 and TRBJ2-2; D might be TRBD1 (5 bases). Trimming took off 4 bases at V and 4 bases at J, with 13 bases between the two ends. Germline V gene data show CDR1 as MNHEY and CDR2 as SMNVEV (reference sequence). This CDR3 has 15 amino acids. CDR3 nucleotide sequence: TGTGCCAGCAGTTCAGCTCAGGGCCTCACCGGGGAGCTGTTTTTT. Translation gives CASSSAQGLTGELFF.

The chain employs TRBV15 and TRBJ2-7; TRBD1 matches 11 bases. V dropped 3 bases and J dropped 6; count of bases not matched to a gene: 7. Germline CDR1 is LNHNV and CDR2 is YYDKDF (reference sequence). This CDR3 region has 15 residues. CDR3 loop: CATSSFGQGAFEQYF. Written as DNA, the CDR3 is TGTGCCACCAGCAGCTTCGGACAGGGGGCCTTCGAGCAGTACTTC.

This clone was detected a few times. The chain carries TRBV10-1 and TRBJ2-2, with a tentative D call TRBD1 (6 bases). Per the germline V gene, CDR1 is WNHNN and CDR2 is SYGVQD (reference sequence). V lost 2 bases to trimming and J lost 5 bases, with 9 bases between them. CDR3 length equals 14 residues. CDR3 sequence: CASSETGRTGELFF. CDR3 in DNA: TGCGCCAGCAGTGAGACAGGGCGGACCGGGGAGCTGTTTTTT.

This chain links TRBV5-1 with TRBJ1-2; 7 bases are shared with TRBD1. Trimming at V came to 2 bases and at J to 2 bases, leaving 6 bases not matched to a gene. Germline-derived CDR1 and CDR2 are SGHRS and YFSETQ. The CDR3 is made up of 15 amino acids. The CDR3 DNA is TGCGCCAGCAGCTTTTACACAGGGGAAAACTATGGCTACACCTTC. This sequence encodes CASSFYTGENYGYTF.

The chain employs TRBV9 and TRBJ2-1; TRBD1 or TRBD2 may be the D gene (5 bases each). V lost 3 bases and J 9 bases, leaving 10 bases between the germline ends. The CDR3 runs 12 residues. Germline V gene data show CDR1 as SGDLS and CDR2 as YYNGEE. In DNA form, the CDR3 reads TGTGCCAGCAGCGCCGTTGGGGGTGAGCAGTTCTTC. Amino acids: CASSAVGGEQFF.

This CDR3 reads CASSLQVGGTGELFF. The CDR3 DNA sequence: TGCGCCAGCAGCCTACAAGTCGGGGGCACCGGGGAGCTGTTTTTT. The J gene is TRBJ2-2, the V gene TRBV5-1; tentative D call: TRBD2 (6 bases). The V gene lost 4 bases and the J gene lost 4 bases, with 14 bases spanning the gap. Germline V gene sequence: CDR1 SGHRS, CDR2 YFSETQ. The CDR3 runs to 15 residues.

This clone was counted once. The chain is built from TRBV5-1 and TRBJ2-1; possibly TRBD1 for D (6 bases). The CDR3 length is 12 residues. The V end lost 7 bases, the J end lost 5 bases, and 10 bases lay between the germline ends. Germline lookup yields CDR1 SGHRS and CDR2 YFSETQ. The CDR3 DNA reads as TGCGCCAGCGGCAGACAGGACAATGAGCAGTTCTTC. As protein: CASGRQDNEQFF.

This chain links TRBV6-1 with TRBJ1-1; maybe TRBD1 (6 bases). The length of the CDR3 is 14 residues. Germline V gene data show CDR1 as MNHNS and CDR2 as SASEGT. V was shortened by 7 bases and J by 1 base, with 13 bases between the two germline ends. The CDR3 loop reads CASTRRGENTEAFF. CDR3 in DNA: TGTGCCAGCACCCGAAGGGGGGAGAACACTGAAGCTTTCTTT.

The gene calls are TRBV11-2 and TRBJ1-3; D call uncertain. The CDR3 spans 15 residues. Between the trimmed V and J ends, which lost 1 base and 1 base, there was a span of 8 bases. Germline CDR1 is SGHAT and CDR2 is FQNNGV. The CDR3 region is CASSLAGESGNTIYF. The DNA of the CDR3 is TGTGCCAGCAGCTTAGCGGGTGAATCTGGAAACACCATATATTTT.

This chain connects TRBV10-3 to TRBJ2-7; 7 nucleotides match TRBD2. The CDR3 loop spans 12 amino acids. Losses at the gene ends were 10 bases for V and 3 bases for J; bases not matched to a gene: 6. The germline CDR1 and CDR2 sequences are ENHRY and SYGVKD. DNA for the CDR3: TGTGCCACCTCCGGGACTAACTACGAGCAGTACTTC. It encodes CATSGTNYEQYF.

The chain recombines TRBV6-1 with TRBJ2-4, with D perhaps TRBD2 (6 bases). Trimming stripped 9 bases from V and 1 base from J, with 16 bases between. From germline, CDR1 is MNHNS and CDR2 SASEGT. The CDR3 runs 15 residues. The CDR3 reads CASRYAGSAKNIQYF. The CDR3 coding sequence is TGTGCCAGTCGTTATGCGGGGTCGGCCAAAAACATTCAGTACTTC.

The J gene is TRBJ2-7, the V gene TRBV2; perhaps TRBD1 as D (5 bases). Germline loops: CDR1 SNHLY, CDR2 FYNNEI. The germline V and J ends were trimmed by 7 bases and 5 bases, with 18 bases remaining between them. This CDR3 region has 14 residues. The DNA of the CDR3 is TGTGCCAGCAACCCTGGGCAGGGAAAGAACGAGCAGTACTTC. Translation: CASNPGQGKNEQYF.

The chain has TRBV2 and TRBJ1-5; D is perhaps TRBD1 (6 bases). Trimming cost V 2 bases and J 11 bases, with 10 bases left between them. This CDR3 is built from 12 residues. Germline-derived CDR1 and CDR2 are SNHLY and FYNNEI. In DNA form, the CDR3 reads TGTGCCAGCAGTGAAAGGGGGGTGTCCCAGCATTTT. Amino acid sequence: CASSERGVSQHF. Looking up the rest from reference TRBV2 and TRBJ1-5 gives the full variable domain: EPEVTQTPSHQVTQMGQEVILRCVPISNHLYFYWYRQILGQKVEFLVSFYNNEISEKSEIFDDQFSVERPDGSNFTLKIRSTKLEDSAMYFCASSERGVSQHFGDGTRLSIL.

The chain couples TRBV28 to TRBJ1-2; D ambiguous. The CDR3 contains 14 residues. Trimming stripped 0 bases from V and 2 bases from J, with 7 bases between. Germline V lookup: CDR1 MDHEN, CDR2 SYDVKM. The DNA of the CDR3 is TGTGCCAGCAGTTTATGGCTGGTAAACTATGGCTACACCTTC. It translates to CASSLWLVNYGYTF.

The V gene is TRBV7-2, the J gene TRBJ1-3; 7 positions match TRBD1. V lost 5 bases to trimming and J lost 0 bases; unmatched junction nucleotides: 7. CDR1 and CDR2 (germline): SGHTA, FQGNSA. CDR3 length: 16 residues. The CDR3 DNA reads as TGTGCCAGCAGCGCCCGGACAGGCCTCTCTGGAAACACCATATATTTT. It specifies CASSARTGLSGNTIYF.

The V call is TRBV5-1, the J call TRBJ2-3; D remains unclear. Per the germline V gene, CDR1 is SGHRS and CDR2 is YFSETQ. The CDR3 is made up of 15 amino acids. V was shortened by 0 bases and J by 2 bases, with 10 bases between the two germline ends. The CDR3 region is CASSLVGAYTDTQYF. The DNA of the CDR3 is TGCGCCAGCAGCTTGGTCGGTGCCTACACAGATACGCAGTATTTT.

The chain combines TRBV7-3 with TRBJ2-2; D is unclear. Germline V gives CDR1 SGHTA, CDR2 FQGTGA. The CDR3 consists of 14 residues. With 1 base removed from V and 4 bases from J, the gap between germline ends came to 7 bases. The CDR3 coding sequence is TGTGCCAGCAGCTTAAACAGCTTCACCGGGGAGCTGTTTTTT. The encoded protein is CASSLNSFTGELFF. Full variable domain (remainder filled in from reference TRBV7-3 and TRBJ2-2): GAGVSQTPSNKVTEKGKYVELRCDPISGHTALYWYRQSLGQGPEFLIYFQGTGAADDSGLPNDRFFAVRPEGSVSTLKIQRTERGDSAVYLCASSLNSFTGELFFGEGSRLTVL.

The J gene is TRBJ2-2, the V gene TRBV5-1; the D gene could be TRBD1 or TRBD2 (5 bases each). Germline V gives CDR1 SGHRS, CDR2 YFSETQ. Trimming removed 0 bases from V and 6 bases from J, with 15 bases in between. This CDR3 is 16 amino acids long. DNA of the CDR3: TGCGCCAGCAGCTTGGTGTCGGGGCTCCCGTCCGGGGAGCTGTTTTTT. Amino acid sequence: CASSLVSGLPSGELFF.

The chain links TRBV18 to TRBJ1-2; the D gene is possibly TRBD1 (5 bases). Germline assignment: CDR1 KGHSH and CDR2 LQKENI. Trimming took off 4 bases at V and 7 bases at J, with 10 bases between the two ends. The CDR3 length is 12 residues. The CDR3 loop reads CASSLVGLGYTF. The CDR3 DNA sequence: TGTGCCAGCTCACTTGTGGGGCTTGGCTACACCTTC.

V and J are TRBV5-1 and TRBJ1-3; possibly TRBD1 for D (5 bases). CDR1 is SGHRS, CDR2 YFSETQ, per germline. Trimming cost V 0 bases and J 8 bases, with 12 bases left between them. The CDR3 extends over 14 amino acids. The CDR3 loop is CASSLVGSGDTIYF. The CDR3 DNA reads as TGCGCCAGCAGCTTGGTAGGCTCGGGGGACACCATATATTTT.

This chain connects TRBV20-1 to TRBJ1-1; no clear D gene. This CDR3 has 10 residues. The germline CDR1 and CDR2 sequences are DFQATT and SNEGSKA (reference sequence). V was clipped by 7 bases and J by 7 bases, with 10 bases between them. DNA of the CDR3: TGCAGTGGGGCAGCGAATGAAGCTTTCTTT. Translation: CSGAANEAFF.

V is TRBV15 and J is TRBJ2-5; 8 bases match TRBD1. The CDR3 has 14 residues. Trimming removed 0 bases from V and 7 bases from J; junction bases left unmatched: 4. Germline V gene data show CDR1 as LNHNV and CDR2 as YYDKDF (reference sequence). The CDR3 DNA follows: TGTGCCACCAGCAGAGATTTGGGGACAGGGACCCAGTACTTC. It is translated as CATSRDLGTGTQYF.

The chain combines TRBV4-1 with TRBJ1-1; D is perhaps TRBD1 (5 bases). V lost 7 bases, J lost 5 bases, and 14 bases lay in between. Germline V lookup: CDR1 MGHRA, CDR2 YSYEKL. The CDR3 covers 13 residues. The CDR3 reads CASNGGDMTEAFF. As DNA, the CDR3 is TGCGCCAGCAACGGGGGTGACATGACTGAAGCTTTCTTT.